This TCR beta chain is from a study of cytomegalovirus exposure and HLA in healthy donors. Study details: An early release of data contained 75 million to 100 million unique TCRs, which came from HLA-typed donors. General study results and limits: Apart from CMV serostatus, no immune exposure information was available.

After removal of 6 bases from V and 7 bases from J, the junction contained 7 bases not matched to a gene. The germline gives CDR1 MDHEN, CDR2 SYDVKM. The CDR3 runs to 14 residues. Use of 60 Vbeta and 13 Jbeta primers characterized the PCR. Profiled with immunoSEQ multiplex PCR; TCRdb holds only in-frame clones, not every one. This sample yields approximately 170,000 clones, of which around three quarters are seen a single time; 1.6% belongs to the top ten. About this clone itself: Its antigen is unidentified.

The TCR sequence derives from a woman under 30 in good health and CMV-seronegative. Sequenced: PBMCs. The V call is TRBV28, the J call TRBJ1-4, with 8 bases fitting TRBD1. In nucleotides, the CDR3 is TGTGCCAGCAGCCGGACAGGGCTAGGTGAAAAACTGTTTTTT. Translation gives CASSRTGLGEKLFF.